The sequence of this T cell receptor (beta chain) was determined in a study of spatial heterogeneity in lung cancer. In TCRdb, the 5' RACE reads were re-called with MiXCR into one record per CDR3 protein. The sample carries fewer than 45,000 distinct CDR3 sequences, under 8% recorded once. The germline V gene encodes CDR1 ENHRY and CDR2 SYGVKD. CDR3 length: 13 residues. The trim removed 8 bases at V and 3 bases at J, leaving 4 bases unmatched. Indicated time point: sample taken at primary tumor resection. Untreated early-stage non-small cell lung cancer patients, around 70 in total, were the donors. Sequencing was performed on PBMCs, taken at surgery. V and J are TRBV10-3 and TRBJ1-1; 9 bases fit TRBD1. The sequence derives from a female donor with early-stage non-small cell lung cancer. CDR3 sequence (DNA): TGTGCCATCTCTCGGACAGGGGACACTGAAGCTTTCTTT. Translated, it gives CAISRTGDTEAFF.